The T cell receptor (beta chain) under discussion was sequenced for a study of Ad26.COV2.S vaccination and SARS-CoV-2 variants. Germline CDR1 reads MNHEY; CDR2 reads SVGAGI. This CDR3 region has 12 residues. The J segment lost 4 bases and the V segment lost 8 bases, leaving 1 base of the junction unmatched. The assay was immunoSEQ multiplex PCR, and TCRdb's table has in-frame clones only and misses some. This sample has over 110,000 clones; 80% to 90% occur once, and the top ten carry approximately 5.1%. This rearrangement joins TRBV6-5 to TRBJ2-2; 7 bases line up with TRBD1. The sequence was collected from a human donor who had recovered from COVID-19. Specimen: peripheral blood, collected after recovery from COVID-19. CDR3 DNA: TGTGCCAGCCGGGACAGCACCGGGGAGCTGTTTTTT. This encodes CASRDSTGELFF.